This T cell receptor (beta chain) was retrieved from a study of cytomegalovirus exposure and HLA in healthy donors. At the level of the study: Earlier, some 180 million T cells were analyzed, and 117 million unique TCR beta sequences were found among them. Notes on the study in general: Presence/absence analyses rested on an assumption that sequencing depth was roughly uniform across donors. The investigators catalogued 160 or so TCR beta chains as cytomegalovirus-associated.

Amplification used 60 Vbeta primers and 13 Jbeta primers. Clones were sequenced by immunoSEQ multiplex PCR, and TCRdb holds only the in-frame ones, with some missing. The sample has under 130,000 clones, 78% seen once; the top ten hold 1.3%. Comment on this clone: Its target is not known.

V was cut by 1 base and J by 0 bases, with 7 bases left in between. Germline V lookup: CDR1 MNHEY, CDR2 SVGAGI. This CDR3 is 15 amino acids long. Sequencing was done on a sample of PBMCs. V and J are TRBV6-5 and TRBJ1-5, with D possibly matching TRBD1 (5 bases). The sequence derives from a man aged 30 to 39 in good health and CMV-seronegative. The CDR3 region has the DNA TGTGCCAGCAGTTACTTCGGGGGTAGCAATCAGCCCCAGCATTTT. Its protein product is CASSYFGGSNQPQHF.